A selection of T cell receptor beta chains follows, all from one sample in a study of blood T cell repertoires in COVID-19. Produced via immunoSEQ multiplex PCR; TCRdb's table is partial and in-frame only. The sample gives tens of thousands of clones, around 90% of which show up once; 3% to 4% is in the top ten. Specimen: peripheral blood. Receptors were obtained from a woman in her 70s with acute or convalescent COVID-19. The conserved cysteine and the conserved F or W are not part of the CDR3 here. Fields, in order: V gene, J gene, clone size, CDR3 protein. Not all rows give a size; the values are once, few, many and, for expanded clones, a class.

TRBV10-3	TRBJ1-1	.	AIKDRDGTEAF
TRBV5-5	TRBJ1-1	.	ASSLGVPGVTEAF
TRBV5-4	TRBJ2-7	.	ASSSNREGPRRGQY
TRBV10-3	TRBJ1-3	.	AISEQGAGNTIY
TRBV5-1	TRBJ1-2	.	ASSSTGDVYGYT
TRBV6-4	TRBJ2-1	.	ASSETSGRHSYNEQF
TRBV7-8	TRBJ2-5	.	ASSLAEFRDYDTKGETQY
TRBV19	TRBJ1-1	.	ASSMTGVNTEAF
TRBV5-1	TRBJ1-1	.	ASSLEGGAETEAF
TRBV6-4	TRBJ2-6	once	ASSDSQGGSGANVLT
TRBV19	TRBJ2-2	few	ASSIGGGTGELF
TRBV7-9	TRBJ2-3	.	ASSLGLDRVTDTQY
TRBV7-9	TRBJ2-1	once	ASRSGPGNEQF
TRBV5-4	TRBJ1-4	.	ASSQRQGPANEKLF
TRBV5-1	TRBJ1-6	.	ASSWVGGYNSPLH
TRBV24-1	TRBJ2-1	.	ATARVGGPYNEQF
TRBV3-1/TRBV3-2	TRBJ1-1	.	ASSRTGGGTEAF
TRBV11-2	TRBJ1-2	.	ASSLDQGARYGYT
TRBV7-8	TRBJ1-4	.	ASSKTGTVGEKLF
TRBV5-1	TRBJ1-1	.	ASSLVSRGQTEAF
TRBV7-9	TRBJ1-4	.	ASSAQGWGEKLF
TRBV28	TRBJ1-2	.	ASSLDAVGGYGYT
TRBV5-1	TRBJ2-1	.	ASSFSGATSYNEQF
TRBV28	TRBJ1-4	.	ASRRRDSRRSEKLF
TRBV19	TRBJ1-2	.	ASSLDRAVYGYT
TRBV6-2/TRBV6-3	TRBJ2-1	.	ASSNARTFSYNEQF
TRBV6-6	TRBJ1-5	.	ASTPYTQYSNQPQH
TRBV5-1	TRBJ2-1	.	ASSPGTGGGNEQF
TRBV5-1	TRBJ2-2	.	ASSRTGEVVGELF
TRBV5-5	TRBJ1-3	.	ASSRTTEIGNTIY